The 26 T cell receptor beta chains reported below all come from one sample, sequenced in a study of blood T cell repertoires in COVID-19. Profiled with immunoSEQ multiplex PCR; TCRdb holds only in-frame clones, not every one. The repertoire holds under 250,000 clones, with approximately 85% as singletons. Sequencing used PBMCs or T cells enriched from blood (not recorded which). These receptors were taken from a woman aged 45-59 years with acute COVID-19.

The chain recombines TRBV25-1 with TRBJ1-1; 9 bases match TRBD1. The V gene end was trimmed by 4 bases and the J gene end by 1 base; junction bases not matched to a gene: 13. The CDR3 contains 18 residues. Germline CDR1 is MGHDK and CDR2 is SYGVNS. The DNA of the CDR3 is TGTGCCAGCAGTGCAACTTACAGGGGGCGGGGTGGGAACACTGAAGCTTTCTTT. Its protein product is CASSATYRGRGGNTEAFF. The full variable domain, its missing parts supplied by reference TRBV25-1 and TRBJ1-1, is EADIYQTPRYLVIGTGKKITLECSQTMGHDKMYWYQQDPGMELHLIHYSYGVNSTEKGDLSSESTVSRIRTEHFPLTLESARPSHTSQYLCASSATYRGRGGNTEAFFGQGTRLTVV.

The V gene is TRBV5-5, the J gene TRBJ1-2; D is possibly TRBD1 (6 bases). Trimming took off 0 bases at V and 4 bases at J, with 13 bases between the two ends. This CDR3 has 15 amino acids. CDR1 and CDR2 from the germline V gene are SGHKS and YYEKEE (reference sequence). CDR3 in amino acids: CASSLAGGGSYGYTF. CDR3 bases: TGTGCCAGCAGCTTGGCGGGCGGGGGCAGCTATGGCTACACCTTC. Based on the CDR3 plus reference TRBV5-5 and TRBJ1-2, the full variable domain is DAGVTQSPTHLIKTRGQQVTLRCSPISGHKSVSWYQQVLGQGPQFIFQYYEKEERGRGNFPDRFSARQFPNYSSELNVNALLLGDSALYLCASSLAGGGSYGYTFGSGTRLTVV.

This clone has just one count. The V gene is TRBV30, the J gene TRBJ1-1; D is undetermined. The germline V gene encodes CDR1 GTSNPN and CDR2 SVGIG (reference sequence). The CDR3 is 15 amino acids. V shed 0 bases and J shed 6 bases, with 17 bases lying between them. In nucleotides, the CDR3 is TGTGCCTGGAGTGTCGTCCAGCGGGGATTCTCTGAAGCTTTCTTT. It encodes CAWSVVQRGFSEAFF.

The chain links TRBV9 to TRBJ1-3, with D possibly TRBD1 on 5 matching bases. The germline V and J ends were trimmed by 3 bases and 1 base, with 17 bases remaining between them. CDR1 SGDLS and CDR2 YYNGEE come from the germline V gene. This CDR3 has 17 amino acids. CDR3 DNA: TGTGCCAGCAGCGCCCGGGGGGGAATGGTATCTGGAAACACCATATATTTT. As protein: CASSARGGMVSGNTIYF.

CDR3 DNA sequence: TGTGCCACCGGCATGGACAGGGGAATCTATGGCTACACCTTC. Amino acid sequence: CATGMDRGIYGYTF. The V gene is TRBV27, the J gene TRBJ1-2, with TRBD1 identical over 9 bases. J lost 4 bases, V lost 10 bases, and 10 bases had no gene match. This CDR3 is 14 amino acids long. From germline, CDR1 is MNHEY and CDR2 SMNVEV (reference sequence).

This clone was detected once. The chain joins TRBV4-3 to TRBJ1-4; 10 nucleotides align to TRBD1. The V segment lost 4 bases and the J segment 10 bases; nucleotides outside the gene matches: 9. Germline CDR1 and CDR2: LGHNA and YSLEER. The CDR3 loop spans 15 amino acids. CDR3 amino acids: CASSRSGQGKGKLFF. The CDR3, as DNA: TGCGCCAGCAGCCGATCGGGACAGGGGAAGGGAAAACTGTTTTTT.

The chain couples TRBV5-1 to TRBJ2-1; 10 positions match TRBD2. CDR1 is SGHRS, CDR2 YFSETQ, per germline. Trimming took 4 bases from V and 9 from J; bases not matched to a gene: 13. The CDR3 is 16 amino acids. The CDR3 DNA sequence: TGCGCCAGCAGCACTTCAGTGGCTAGCGGGGGTGGTGAGCAGTTCTTC. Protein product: CASSTSVASGGGEQFF.

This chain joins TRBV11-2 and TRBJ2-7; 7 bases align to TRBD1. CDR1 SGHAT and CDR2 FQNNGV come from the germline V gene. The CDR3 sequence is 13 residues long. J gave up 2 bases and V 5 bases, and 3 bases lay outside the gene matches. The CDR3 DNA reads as TGTGCCAGCAGCATCGACAGGGCCTACGAGCAGTACTTC. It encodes CASSIDRAYEQYF.

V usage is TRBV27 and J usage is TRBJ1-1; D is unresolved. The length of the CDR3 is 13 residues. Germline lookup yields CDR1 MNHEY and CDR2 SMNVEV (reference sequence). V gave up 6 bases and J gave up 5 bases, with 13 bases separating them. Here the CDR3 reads CASSSLDGTEAFF. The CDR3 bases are TGTGCCAGCAGCTCCCTAGACGGGACTGAAGCTTTCTTT.

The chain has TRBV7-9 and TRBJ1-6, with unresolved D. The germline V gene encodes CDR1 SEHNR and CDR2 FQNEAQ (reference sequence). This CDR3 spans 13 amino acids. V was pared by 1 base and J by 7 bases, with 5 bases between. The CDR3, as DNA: TGTGCCAGCAGCTTAGAGAGCAATTCACCCCTCCACTTT. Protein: CASSLESNSPLHF.

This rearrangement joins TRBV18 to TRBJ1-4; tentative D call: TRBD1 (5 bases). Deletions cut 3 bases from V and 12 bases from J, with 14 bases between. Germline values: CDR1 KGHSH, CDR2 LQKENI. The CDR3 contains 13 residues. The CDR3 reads CASSPGGTAELFF. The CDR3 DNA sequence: TGTGCCAGCTCACCGGGAGGGACGGCGGAACTGTTTTTT.

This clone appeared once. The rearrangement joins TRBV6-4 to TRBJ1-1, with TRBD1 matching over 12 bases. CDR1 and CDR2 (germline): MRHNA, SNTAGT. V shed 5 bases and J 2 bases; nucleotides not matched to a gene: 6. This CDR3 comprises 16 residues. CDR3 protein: CASSSGTGGINTEAFF. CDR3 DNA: TGTGCCAGCAGTTCCGGGACAGGGGGCATAAACACTGAAGCTTTCTTT.

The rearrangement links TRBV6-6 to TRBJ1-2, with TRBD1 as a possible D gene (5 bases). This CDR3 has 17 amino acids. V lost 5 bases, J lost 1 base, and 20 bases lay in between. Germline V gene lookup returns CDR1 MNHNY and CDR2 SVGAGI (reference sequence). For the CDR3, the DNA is TGTGCCAGCAGTCCTTCGGAGACAGTTGCCTATAACTATGGCTACACCTTC. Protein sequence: CASSPSETVAYNYGYTF.

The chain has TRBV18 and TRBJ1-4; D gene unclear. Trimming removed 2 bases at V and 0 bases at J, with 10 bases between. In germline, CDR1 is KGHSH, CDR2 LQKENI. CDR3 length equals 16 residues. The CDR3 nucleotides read TGTGCCAGCTCACCAAGACCAGCGGCAACTAATGAAAAACTGTTTTTT. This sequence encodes CASSPRPAATNEKLFF.

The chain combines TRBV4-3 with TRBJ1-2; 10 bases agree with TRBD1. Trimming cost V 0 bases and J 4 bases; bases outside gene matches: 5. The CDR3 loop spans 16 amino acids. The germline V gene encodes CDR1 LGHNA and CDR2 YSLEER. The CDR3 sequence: CASSQEGQGTSYGYTF. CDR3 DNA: TGCGCCAGCAGCCAAGAGGGACAGGGGACATCCTATGGCTACACCTTC.

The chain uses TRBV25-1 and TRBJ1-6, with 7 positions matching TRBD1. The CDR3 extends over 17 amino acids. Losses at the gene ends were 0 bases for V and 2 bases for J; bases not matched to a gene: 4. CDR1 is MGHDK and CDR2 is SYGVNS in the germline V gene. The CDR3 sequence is CASSEYLTGTYNSPLHF. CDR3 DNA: TGTGCCAGCAGTGAATATTTGACAGGGACCTATAATTCACCCCTCCACTTT.

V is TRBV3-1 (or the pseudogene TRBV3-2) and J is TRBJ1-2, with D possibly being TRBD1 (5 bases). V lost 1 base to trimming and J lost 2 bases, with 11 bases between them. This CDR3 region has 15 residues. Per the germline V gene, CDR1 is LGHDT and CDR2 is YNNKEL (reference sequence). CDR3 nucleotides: TGTGCCAGCAGCCAAGCGGTGGGGCTCAACTATGGCTACACCTTC. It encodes CASSQAVGLNYGYTF.

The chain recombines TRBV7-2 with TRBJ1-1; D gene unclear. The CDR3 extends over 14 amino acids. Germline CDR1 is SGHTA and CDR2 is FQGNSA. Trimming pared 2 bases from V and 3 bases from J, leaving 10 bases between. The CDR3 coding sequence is TGTGCCAGCAGCTTATCCCCCCGGGACACTGAAGCTTTCTTT. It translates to CASSLSPRDTEAFF.

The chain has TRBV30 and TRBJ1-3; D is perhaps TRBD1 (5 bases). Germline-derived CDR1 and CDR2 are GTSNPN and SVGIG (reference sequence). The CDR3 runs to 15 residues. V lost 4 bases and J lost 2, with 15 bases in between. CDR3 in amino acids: CAWKKGAVAGNTIYF. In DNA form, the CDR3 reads TGTGCCTGGAAAAAAGGGGCCGTAGCTGGAAACACCATATATTTT.

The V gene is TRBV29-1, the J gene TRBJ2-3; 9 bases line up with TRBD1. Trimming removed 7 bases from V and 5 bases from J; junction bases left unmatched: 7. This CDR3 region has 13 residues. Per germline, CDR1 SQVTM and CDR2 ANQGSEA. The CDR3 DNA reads TGCAGCGGGACGACAGGGGGTTTAGATACGCAGTATTTT. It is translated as CSGTTGGLDTQYF.

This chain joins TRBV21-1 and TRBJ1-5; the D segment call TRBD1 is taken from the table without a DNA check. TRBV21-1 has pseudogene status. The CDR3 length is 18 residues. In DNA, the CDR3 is TGTGCCAGCAGCAGAGGACAGGGACACGGTCATAGCAATCAGCCCCAGCATTTT. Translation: CASSRGQGHGHSNQPQHF.

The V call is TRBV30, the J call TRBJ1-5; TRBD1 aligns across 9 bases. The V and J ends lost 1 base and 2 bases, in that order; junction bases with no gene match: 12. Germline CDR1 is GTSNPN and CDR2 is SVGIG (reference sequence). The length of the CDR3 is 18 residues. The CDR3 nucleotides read TGTGCCTGGAGTGGGGGGACAGGGACATTCATAGGCAATCAGCCCCAGCATTTT. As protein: CAWSGGTGTFIGNQPQHF.

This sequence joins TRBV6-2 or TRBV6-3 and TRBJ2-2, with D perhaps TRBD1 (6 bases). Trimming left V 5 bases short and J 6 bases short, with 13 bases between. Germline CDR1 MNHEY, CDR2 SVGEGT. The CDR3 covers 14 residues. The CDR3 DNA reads TGTGCCAGCAGTCACGGACAGTATTCCGGGGAGCTGTTTTTT. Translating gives CASSHGQYSGELFF.

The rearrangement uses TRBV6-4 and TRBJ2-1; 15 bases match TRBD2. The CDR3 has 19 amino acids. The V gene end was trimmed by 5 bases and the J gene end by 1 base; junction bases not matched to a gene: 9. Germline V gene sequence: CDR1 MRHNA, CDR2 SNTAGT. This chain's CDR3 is CASSPGTSGGLRSYNEQFF. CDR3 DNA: TGTGCCAGCAGTCCCGGGACTAGCGGGGGGCTTCGGTCCTACAATGAGCAGTTCTTC.

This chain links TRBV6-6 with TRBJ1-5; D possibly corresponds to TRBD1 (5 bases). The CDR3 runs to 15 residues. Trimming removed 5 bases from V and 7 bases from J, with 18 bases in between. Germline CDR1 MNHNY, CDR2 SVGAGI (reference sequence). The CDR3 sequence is CASSPLAGRGQPQHF. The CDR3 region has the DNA TGTGCCAGCAGTCCCCTGGCGGGACGAGGCCAGCCCCAGCATTTT.

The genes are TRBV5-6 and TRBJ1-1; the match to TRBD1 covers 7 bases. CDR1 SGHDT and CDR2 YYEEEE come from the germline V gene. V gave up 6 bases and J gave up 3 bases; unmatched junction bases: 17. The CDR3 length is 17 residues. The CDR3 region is CASTRGLTGRVDTEAFF. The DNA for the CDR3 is TGTGCCAGCACCCGAGGCCTGACAGGGCGAGTTGACACTGAAGCTTTCTTT.